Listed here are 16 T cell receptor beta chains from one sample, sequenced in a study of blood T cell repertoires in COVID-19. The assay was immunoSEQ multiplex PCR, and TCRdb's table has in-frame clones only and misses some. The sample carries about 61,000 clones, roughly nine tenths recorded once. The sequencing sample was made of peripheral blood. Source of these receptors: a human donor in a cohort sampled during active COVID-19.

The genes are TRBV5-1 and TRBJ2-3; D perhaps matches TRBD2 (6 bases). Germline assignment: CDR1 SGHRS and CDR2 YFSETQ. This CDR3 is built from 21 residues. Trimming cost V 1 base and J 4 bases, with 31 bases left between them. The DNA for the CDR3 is TGCGCCAGCAGCTTGCCAGCGGAGGGAACCCAAACCCTCCACGACGCAGATACGCAGTATTTT. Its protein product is CASSLPAEGTQTLHDADTQYF.

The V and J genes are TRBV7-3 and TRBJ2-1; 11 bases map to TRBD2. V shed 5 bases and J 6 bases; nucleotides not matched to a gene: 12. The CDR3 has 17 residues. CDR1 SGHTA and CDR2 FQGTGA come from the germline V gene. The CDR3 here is CASSPRSTSGNLNEQFF. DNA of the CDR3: TGTGCCAGCAGCCCTCGCTCGACTAGCGGGAATCTCAATGAGCAGTTCTTC.

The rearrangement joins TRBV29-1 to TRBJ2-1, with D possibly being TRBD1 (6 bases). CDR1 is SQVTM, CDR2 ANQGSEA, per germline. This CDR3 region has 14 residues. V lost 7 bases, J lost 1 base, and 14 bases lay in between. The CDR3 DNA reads TGCAGCGAAACAGGGAGTTCTTCCTACAATGAGCAGTTCTTC. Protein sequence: CSETGSSSYNEQFF.

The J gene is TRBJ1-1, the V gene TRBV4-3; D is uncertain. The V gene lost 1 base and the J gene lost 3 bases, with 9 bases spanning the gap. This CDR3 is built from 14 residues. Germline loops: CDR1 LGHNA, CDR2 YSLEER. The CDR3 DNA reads TGCGCCAGCAGCCAAGGACGCGGGGACACTGAAGCTTTCTTT. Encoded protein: CASSQGRGDTEAFF.

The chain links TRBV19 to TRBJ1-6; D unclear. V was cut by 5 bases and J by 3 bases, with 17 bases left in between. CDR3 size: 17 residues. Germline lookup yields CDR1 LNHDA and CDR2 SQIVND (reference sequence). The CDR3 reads CASSDYSIGVYNSPLHF. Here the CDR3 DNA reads TGTGCCAGTAGTGATTACAGTATCGGTGTCTATAATTCACCCCTCCACTTT.

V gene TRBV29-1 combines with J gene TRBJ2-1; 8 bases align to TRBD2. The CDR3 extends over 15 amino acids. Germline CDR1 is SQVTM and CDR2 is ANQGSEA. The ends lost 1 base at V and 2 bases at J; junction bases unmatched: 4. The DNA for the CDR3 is TGCAGCGTTGAAGGACTAGCGATCACCTACAATGAGCAGTTCTTC. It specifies CSVEGLAITYNEQFF.

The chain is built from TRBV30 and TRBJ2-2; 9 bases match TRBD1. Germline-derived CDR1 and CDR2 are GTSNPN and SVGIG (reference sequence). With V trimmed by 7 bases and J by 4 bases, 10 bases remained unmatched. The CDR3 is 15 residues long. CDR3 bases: TGTGCCTTGCCCGGGACAGGGACCTTCACCGGGGAGCTGTTTTTT. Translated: CALPGTGTFTGELFF.

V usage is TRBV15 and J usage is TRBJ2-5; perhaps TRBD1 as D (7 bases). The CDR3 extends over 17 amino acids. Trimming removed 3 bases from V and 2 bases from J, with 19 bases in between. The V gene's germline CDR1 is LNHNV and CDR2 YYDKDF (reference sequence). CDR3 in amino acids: CATSSRGAGTLQETQYF. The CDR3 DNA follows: TGTGCCACCAGCAGCAGGGGGGCGGGGACCCTTCAAGAGACCCAGTACTTC.

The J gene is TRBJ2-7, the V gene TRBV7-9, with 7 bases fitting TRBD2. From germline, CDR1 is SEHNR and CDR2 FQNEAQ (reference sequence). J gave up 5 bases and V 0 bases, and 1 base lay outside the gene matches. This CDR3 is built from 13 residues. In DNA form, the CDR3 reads TGTGCCAGCAGCTTAGCGGGAGGGGACGAGCAGTACTTC. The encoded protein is CASSLAGGDEQYF.

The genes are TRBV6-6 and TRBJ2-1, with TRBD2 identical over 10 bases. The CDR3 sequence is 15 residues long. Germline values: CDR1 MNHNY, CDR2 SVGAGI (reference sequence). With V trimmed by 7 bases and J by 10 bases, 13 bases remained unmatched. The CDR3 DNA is TGTGCCAGCAAACGTCCCGGGACTAGCGAGCCCGAGCAGTTCTTC. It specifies CASKRPGTSEPEQFF.

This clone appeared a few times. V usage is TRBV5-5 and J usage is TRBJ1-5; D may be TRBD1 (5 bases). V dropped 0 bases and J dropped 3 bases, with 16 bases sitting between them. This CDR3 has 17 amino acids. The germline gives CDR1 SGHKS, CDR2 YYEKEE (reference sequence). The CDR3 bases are TGTGCCAGCAGCTTGGGGATGGCGGGGGACCTCAATCAGCCCCAGCATTTT. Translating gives CASSLGMAGDLNQPQHF.

The CDR3 DNA reads as TGCACCAGCAGCCAATCGGGCGGGACTAGCGGGGGGTATAACACCGGGGAGCTGTTTTTT. It translates to CTSSQSGGTSGGYNTGELFF. V and J are TRBV1 and TRBJ2-2; TRBD2, the table's D call, lacks a check against the DNA. TRBV1 is designated a pseudogene. The CDR3 is 20 residues long.

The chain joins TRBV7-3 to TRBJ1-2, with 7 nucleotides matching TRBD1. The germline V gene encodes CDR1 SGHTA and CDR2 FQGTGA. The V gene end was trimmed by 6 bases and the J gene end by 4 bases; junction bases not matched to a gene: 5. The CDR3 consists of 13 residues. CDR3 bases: TGTGCCAGCAGTCGACAGGGCGGCTATGGCTACACCTTC. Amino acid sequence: CASSRQGGYGYTF.

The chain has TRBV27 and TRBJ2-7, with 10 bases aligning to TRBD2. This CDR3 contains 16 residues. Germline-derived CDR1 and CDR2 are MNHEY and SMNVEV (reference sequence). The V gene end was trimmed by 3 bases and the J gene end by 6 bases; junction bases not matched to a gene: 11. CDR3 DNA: TGTGCCAGCAGTTTCCCCCGAGCGGGAGGGGCAGGCGAGCAGTACTTC. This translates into CASSFPRAGGAGEQYF.

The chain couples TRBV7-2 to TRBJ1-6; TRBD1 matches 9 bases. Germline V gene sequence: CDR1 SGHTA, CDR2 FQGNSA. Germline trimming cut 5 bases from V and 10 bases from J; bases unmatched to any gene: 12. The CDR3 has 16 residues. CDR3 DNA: TGTGCCAGCAGCCCCAATGGACAGGGGTTGGGCTCACCCCTCCACTTT. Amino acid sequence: CASSPNGQGLGSPLHF.

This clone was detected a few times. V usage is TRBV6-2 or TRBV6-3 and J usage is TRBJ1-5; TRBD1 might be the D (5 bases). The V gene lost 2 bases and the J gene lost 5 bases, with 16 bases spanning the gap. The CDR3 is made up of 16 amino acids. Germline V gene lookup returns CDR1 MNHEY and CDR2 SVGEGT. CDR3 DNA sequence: TGTGCCAGCAGTTACCGTGGACAAGTAGGCCATCAGCCCCAGCATTTT. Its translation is CASSYRGQVGHQPQHF.